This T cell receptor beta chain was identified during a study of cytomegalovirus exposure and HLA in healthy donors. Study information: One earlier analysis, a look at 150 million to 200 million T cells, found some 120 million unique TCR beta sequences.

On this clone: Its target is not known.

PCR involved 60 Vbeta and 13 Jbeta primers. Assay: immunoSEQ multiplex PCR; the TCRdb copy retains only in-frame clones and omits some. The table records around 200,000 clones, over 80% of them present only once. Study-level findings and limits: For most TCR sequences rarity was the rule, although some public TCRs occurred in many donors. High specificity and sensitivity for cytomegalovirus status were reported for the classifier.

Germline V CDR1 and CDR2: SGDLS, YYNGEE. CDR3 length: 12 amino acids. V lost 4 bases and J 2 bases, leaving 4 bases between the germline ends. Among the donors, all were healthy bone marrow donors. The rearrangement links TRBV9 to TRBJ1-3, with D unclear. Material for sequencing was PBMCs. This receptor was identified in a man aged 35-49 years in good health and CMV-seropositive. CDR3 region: CASSPPGNTIYF. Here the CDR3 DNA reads TGTGCCAGCAGCCCTCCTGGAAACACCATATATTTT.